This is a list of T cell receptor beta chains from one sample in a study of identical twins. Each CDR3 protein gets one entry after TCRdb re-called the 5' RACE reads with MiXCR. The sample includes approximately 220,000 distinct CDR3 sequences, over 8% of them seen just once. Sequencing was performed on memory (CD45RO+) T cells sorted from blood. Source of these receptors: a woman under 30 in good health. Each CDR3 is given with its conserved first and last residue.

j_call v_call cdr3_aa
TRBJ2-5 TRBV2 CASSERYQETQYF
TRBJ1-6 TRBV5-8 CASSDRETTSPLHF
TRBJ1-3 TRBV5-1 CASSLTGGNTIYF
TRBJ1-2 TRBV10-3 CAISESRDGGSYGYTF
TRBJ2-3 TRBV10-1 CASSERDRDLRKDTQYF
TRBJ1-1 TRBV12-3/TRBV12-4 CASSLGRISYGNTEAFF
TRBJ2-3 TRBV12-3/TRBV12-4 CASSPRTAGGDTQYF
TRBJ2-5 TRBV9 CASSSSAAGGTETQYF
TRBJ2-1 TRBV3-1 CASSQDWASGHNEQFF
TRBJ2-7 TRBV6-5 CASRYGTDYEQYF
TRBJ2-5 TRBV13 CASSFSQDEKETQYF
TRBJ2-7 TRBV7-9 CASSTTSGMYEQYF
TRBJ2-1 TRBV4-3 CASSQDQGGIRGEQFF
TRBJ2-7 TRBV7-2 CASSWGGLAYEQYF
TRBJ1-1 TRBV5-1 CASSFRTDTWAFF
TRBJ2-4 TRBV20-1 CSASLTGGIQYF
TRBJ2-2 TRBV5-1 CASSSTSGGATGELFF
TRBJ2-3 TRBV10-3 CAISGLAGGTDTQYF
TRBJ1-1 TRBV11-2 CASSLSSQGTEAFF
TRBJ2-2 TRBV18 CASQTEGTGNTGELFF
TRBJ2-1 TRBV3-1 CASSQEVGRQQFF
TRBJ2-1 TRBV10-3 CAISDAPAGTTYNEQFF
TRBJ2-5 TRBV9 CASSGEGSGRGTQYF
TRBJ1-2 TRBV20-1 CSVRQEANYGYTF
TRBJ2-5 TRBV7-9 CASSPSSGSKTQYF
TRBJ1-2 TRBV12-3/TRBV12-4 CASSLTGASYGYTF
TRBJ2-3 TRBV6-7 CASSPLPPSTDTQYF
TRBJ2-7 TRBV20-1 CSARDRLGFYEQYF
TRBJ2-5 TRBV20-1 CSVRGEEETQYF
TRBJ2-5 TRBV20-1 CSARVLTSDQETQYF
TRBJ2-3 TRBV5-1 CASNRGTDTQYF
TRBJ2-1 TRBV20-1 CSIQPGQGGNEQFF
TRBJ1-6 TRBV11-2 CASTGDRFGSPLHF
TRBJ2-7 TRBV6-1 CASSENGGGPYEQYF
TRBJ1-1 TRBV5-5 CASSFDPINTEAFF
TRBJ2-2 TRBV30 CAWSTHDRDAGELFF
TRBJ2-7 TRBV28 CASRETGLDSREQYF
TRBJ1-2 TRBV3-1 CASSQDLGQFYGYTF
TRBJ2-5 TRBV18 CASSPQGETQYF